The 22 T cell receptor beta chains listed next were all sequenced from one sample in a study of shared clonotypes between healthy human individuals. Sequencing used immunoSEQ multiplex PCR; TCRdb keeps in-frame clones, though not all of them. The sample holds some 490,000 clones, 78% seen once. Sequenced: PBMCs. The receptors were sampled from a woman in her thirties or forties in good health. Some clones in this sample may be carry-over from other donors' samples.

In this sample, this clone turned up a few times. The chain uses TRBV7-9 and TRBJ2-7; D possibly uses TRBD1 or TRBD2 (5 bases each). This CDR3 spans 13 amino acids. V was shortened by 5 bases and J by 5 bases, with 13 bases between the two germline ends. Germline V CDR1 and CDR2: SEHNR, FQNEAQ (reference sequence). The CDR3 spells CASSPSWGNEQYF. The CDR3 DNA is TGTGCCAGCAGCCCATCTTGGGGGAACGAGCAGTACTTC.

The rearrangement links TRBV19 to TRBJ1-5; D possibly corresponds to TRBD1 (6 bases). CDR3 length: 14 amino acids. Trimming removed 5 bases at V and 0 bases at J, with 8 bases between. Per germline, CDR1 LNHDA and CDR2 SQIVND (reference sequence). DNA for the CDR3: TGTGCCAGTAGTGGGACATCTAGCAATCAGCCCCAGCATTTT. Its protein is CASSGTSSNQPQHF.

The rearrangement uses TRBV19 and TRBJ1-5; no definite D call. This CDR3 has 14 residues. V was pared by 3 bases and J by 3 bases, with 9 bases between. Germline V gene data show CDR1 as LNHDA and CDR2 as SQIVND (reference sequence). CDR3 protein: CASSMRELNQPQHF. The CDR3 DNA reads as TGTGCCAGTAGTATGAGGGAACTCAATCAGCCCCAGCATTTT.

The CDR3 nucleotides are TGTGCCAGCAGGGGGGGACGGAGACACACTGAAGCTTTCTTT. Protein sequence: CASRGGRRHTEAFF. The V gene is TRBV2, the J gene TRBJ1-1, with TRBD1 as a possible D gene (5 bases). Germline V gene data show CDR1 as SNHLY and CDR2 as FYNNEI. This CDR3 has 14 residues. Trimming stripped 6 bases from V and 3 bases from J, with 14 bases between.

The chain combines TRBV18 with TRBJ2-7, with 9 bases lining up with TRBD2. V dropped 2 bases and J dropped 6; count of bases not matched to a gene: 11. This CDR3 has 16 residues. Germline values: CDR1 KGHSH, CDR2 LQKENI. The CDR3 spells CASSPRISGSNSEQYF. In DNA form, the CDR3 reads TGTGCCAGCTCACCAAGGATTAGCGGGAGTAATTCCGAGCAGTACTTC.

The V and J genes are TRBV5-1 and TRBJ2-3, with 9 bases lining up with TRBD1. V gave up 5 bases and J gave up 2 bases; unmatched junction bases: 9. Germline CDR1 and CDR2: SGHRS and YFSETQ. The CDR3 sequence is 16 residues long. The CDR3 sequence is CASSPEGQGVTDTQYF. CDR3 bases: TGCGCCAGCAGTCCCGAGGGACAGGGTGTCACAGATACGCAGTATTTT.

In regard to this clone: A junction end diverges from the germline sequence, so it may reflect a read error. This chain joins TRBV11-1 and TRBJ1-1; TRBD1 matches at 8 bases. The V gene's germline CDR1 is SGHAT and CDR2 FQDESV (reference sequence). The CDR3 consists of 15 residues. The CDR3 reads CASSLSRTGTTGAFF. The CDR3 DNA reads TGTGCCAGCAGCCTTAGTCGGACAGGGACGACTGGAGCTTTCTTT.

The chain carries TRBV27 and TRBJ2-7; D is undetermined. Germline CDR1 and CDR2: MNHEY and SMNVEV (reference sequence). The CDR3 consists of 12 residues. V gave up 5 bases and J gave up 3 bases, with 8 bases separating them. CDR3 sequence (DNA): TGTGCCAGCAGTAGCGCGTTCTACGAGCAGTACTTC. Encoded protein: CASSSAFYEQYF.

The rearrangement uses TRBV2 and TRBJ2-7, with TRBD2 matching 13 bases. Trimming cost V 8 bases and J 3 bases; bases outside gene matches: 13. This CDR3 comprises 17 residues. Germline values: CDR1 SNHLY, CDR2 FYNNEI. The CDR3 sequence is CASSAPGLAGALYEQYF. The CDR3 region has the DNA TGTGCCAGCTCCGCCCCCGGACTAGCGGGAGCCCTCTACGAGCAGTACTTC. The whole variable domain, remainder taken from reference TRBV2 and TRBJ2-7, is EPEVTQTPSHQVTQMGQEVILRCVPISNHLYFYWYRQILGQKVEFLVSFYNNEISEKSEIFDDQFSVERPDGSNFTLKIRSTKLEDSAMYFCASSAPGLAGALYEQYFGPGTRLTVT.

Here the CDR3 reads CASRDRTNTGELFF. For the CDR3, the DNA is TGTGCCAGTAGAGACAGGACGAACACCGGGGAGCTGTTTTTT. The chain recombines TRBV19 with TRBJ2-2, with a possible D match to TRBD1 (6 bases). Germline V CDR1 and CDR2: LNHDA, SQIVND (reference sequence). The CDR3 loop spans 14 amino acids. V lost 6 bases and J 0 bases, leaving 8 bases between the germline ends.

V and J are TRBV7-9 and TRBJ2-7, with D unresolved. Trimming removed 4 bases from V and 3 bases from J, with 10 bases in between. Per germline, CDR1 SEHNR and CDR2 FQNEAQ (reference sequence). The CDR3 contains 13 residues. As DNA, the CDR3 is TGTGCCAGCAGCTGGTTAAATTACTACGAGCAGTACTTC. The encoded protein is CASSWLNYYEQYF.

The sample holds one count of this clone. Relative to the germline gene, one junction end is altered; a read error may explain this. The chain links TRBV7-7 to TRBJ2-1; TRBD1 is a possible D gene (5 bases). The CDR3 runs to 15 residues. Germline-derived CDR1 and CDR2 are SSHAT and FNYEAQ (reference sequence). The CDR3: CASSLVGASYNEQFF. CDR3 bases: TGTGCTAGCAGCTTAGTTGGGGCCTCCTACAATGAGCAGTTCTTC.

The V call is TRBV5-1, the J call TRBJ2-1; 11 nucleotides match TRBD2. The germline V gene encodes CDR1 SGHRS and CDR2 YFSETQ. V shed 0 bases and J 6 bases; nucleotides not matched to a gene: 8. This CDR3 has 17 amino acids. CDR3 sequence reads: CASSLELAGDRRNEQFF. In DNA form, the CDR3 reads TGCGCCAGCAGCTTGGAACTAGCGGGAGATCGCCGCAATGAGCAGTTCTTC.

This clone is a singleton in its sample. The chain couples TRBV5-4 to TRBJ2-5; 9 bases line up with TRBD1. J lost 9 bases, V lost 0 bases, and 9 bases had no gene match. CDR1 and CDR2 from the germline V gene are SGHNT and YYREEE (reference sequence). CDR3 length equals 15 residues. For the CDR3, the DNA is TGTGCCAGCAGCTTGGGGGACAGGGCCTTAGGGGCCCAGTACTTC. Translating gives CASSLGDRALGAQYF.

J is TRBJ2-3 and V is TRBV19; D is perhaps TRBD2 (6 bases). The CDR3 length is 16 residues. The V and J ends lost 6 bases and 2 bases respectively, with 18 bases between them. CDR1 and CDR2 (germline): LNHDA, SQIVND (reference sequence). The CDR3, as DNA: TGTGCCAGTAGCAAAACTGGCCGGGACTCCACAGATACGCAGTATTTT. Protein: CASSKTGRDSTDTQYF.

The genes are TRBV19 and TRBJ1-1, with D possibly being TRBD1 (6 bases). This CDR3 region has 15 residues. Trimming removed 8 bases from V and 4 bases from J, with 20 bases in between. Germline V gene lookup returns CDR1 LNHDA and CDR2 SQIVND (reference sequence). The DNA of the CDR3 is TGTGCCAGTGGAGGTAAGGGGGGCGCGGGCACTGAAGCTTTCTTT. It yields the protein CASGGKGGAGTEAFF. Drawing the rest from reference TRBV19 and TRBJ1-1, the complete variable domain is DGGITQSPKYLFRKEGQNVTLSCEQNLNHDAMYWYRQDPGQGLRLIYYSQIVNDFQKGDIAEGYSVSREKKESFPLTVTSAQKNPTAFYLCASGGKGGAGTEAFFGQGTRLTVV.

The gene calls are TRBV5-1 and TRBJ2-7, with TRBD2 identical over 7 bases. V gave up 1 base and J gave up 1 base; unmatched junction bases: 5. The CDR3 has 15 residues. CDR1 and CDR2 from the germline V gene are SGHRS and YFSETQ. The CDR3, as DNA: TGCGCCAGCAGCTTGTCGACTAGCACTTCCTACGAGCAGTACTTC. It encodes CASSLSTSTSYEQYF. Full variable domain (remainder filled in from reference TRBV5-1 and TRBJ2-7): KAGVTQTPRYLIKTRGQQVTLSCSPISGHRSVSWYQQTPGQGLQFLFEYFSETQRNKGNFPGRFSGRQFSNSRSEMNVSTLELGDSALYLCASSLSTSTSYEQYFGPGTRLTVT.

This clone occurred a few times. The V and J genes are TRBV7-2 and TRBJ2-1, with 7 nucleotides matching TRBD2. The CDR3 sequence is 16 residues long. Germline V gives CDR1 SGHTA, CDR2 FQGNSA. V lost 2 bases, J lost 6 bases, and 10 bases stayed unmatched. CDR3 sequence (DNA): TGTGCCAGCAGCTTATGGGGACGGGGGGTCTCCAATGAGCAGTTCTTC. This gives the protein CASSLWGRGVSNEQFF.

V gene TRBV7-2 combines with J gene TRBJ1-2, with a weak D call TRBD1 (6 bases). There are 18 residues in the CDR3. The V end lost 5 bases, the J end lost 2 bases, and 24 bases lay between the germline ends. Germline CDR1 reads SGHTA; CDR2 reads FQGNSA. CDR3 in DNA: TGTGCCAGCAGCCACCGCGTCGAGGTACAGGGAGGCAACTATGGCTACACCTTC. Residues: CASSHRVEVQGGNYGYTF.

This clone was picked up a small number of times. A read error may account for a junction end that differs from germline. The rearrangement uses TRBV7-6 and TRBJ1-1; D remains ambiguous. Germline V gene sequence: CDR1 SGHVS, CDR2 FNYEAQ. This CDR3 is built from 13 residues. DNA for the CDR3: TGTGCCAGCAGCCTAGCGATGAACACTGAAGCTTTCTTT. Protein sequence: CASSLAMNTEAFF.

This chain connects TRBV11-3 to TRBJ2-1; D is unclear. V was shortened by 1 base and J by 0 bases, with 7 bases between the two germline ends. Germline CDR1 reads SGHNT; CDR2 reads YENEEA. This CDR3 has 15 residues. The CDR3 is CASSLGTNSYNEQFF. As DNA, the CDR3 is TGTGCCAGCAGCTTAGGGACCAACTCCTACAATGAGCAGTTCTTC. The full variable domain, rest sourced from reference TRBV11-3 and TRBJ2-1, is EAGVVQSPRYKIIEKKQPVAFWCNPISGHNTLYWYLQNLGQGPELLIRYENEEAVDDSQLPKDRFSAERLKGVDSTLKIQPAELGDSAVYLCASSLGTNSYNEQFFGPGTRLTVL.

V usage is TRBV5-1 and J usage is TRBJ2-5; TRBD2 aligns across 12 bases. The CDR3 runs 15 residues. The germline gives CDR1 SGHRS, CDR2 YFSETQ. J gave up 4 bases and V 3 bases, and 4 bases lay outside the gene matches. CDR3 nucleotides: TGCGCCAGCAGCTCAATACTAGCGGGAGGAGAGACCCAGTACTTC. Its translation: CASSSILAGGETQYF.